The next 23 T cell receptor beta chains were all read from a single sample in a study of cytomegalovirus exposure and HLA in healthy donors. Vbeta (60) and Jbeta (13) primers were used in the PCR. Assay: immunoSEQ multiplex PCR; the TCRdb copy retains only in-frame clones and omits some. The data contain about 64,000 clones, around 61% of them singletons. Sequencing was carried out using PBMCs. All receptors derive from a woman between 45 and 60 years old in good health and CMV-seronegative.

The rearrangement uses TRBV5-6 and TRBJ2-7; D is ambiguous. This CDR3 comprises 14 residues. The germline V gene has CDR1 SGHDT and CDR2 YYEEEE. V was trimmed by 2 bases and J by 3 bases, leaving 12 bases between them. CDR3 sequence (DNA): TGTGCCAGCAGCTTTGGGCAACAGATCTACGAGCAGTACTTC. Amino acid sequence: CASSFGQQIYEQYF.

The chain employs TRBV7-9 and TRBJ1-2; D gene unclear. CDR1 is SEHNR and CDR2 is FQNEAQ in the germline V gene (reference sequence). V was clipped by 2 bases and J by 4 bases, with 11 bases between them. The CDR3 runs to 14 residues. DNA for the CDR3: TGTGCCAGCAGCTTAAGGCAGGCGTCCTATGGCTACACCTTC. This codes for CASSLRQASYGYTF.

This chain connects TRBV2 to TRBJ1-5; 8 nucleotides line up with TRBD1. The germline CDR1 and CDR2 sequences are SNHLY and FYNNEI. V shed 6 bases, J shed 7 bases, and the junction held 8 bases outside the gene matches. The CDR3 is 14 amino acids. CDR3 sequence: CASRPDREEQPQHF. CDR3 in DNA: TGTGCCAGCAGACCGGACAGGGAGGAGCAGCCCCAGCATTTT. Using reference TRBV2 and TRBJ1-5 for the parts outside the CDR3, the full variable domain is EPEVTQTPSHQVTQMGQEVILRCVPISNHLYFYWYRQILGQKVEFLVSFYNNEISEKSEIFDDQFSVERPDGSNFTLKIRSTKLEDSAMYFCASRPDREEQPQHFGDGTRLSIL.

The chain carries TRBV13 and TRBJ2-5; 9 bases align to TRBD2. Germline lookup yields CDR1 PRHDT and CDR2 FYEKMQ (reference sequence). J was trimmed by 4 bases and V by 7 bases; bases with no gene match: 10. The CDR3 totals 15 residues. Here the CDR3 reads CASTTGGRGGETQYF. CDR3 nucleotides: TGTGCCAGCACCACTGGCGGGAGGGGGGGAGAGACCCAGTACTTC.

This rearrangement joins TRBV5-1 to TRBJ2-3; D is possibly TRBD1 (5 bases). V was shortened by 0 bases and J by 6 bases, with 8 bases between the two germline ends. This CDR3 is built from 13 residues. Germline values: CDR1 SGHRS, CDR2 YFSETQ. CDR3 loop: CASSLGGSDTQYF. In DNA, the CDR3 is TGCGCCAGCAGCTTGGGGGGCAGCGATACGCAGTATTTT.

The rearrangement uses TRBV5-6 and TRBJ2-7, with D maybe TRBD2 (7 bases). V was pared by 4 bases and J by 6 bases, with 17 bases between. This CDR3 has 14 amino acids. The germline V gene has CDR1 SGHDT and CDR2 YYEEEE. The CDR3: CASSGRGGRGEQYF. In DNA, the CDR3 is TGTGCCAGCAGCGGAAGGGGGGGAAGGGGCGAGCAGTACTTC.

The CDR3 nucleotides are TGTGCCAGCAGCGTTACGCGGACAGGGGGACAACTGTTTTTT. Translating it yields CASSVTRTGGQLFF. The chain uses TRBV9 and TRBJ1-4, with 10 positions matching TRBD1. Trimming cost V 2 bases and J 12 bases; bases outside gene matches: 7. The CDR3 loop spans 14 amino acids. Germline lookup yields CDR1 SGDLS and CDR2 YYNGEE.

This clone was detected a few times. The chain recombines TRBV6-5 with TRBJ2-2; D perhaps matches TRBD2 (6 bases). The CDR3 has 14 residues. With 6 bases removed from V and 0 bases from J, the gap between germline ends came to 8 bases. Germline assignment: CDR1 MNHEY and CDR2 SVGAGI. The CDR3 region is CASSAGSNTGELFF. The CDR3 DNA reads as TGTGCCAGCAGCGCGGGATCGAACACCGGGGAGCTGTTTTTT.

A few counts support this clone. The chain's CDR3 is CASSLAPTGSTDTQYF. CDR3 nucleotides: TGTGCCAGCAGCCTCGCCCCGACAGGGAGCACAGATACGCAGTATTTT. The V gene is TRBV7-6, the J gene TRBJ2-3, with TRBD1 matching 7 bases. The CDR3 is 16 residues long. Germline CDR1 SGHVS, CDR2 FNYEAQ. V lost 5 bases, J lost 0 bases, and 8 bases stayed unmatched.

V is TRBV5-1 and J is TRBJ1-3; TRBD1 might be the D (5 bases). The CDR3 has 14 residues. V lost 9 bases and J 0 bases, leaving 13 bases between the germline ends. Germline V lookup: CDR1 SGHRS, CDR2 YFSETQ. The CDR3: CAKRDLPSGNTIYF. The CDR3 nucleotides are TGCGCCAAAAGGGACTTACCCTCTGGAAACACCATATATTTT. Combining the CDR3 with reference TRBV5-1 and TRBJ1-3 gives the whole variable domain KAGVTQTPRYLIKTRGQQVTLSCSPISGHRSVSWYQQTPGQGLQFLFEYFSETQRNKGNFPGRFSGRQFSNSRSEMNVSTLELGDSALYLCAKRDLPSGNTIYFGEGSWLTVV.

This clone has just a few counts. The V gene is TRBV6-6, the J gene TRBJ2-7; weak D call: TRBD2 (5 bases). V was shortened by 6 bases and J by 0 bases, with 12 bases between the two germline ends. The CDR3 has 14 residues. Germline CDR1 is MNHNY and CDR2 is SVGAGI (reference sequence). CDR3 loop: CASRNSGSSYEQYF. The CDR3 DNA reads as TGTGCCAGCAGAAACAGCGGAAGCTCCTACGAGCAGTACTTC.

The J gene is TRBJ1-5, the V gene TRBV30; D is ambiguous. This CDR3 is built from 14 residues. The V end was cut by 3 bases, the J end by 2 bases, with 11 bases between. Germline V gives CDR1 GTSNPN, CDR2 SVGIG (reference sequence). As DNA, the CDR3 is TGTGCCTGGAGACCCGGAGGTGGCAATCAGCCCCAGCATTTT. It codes for CAWRPGGGNQPQHF.

This chain links TRBV5-1 with TRBJ1-2; 7 bases line up with TRBD1. The CDR3 spans 14 residues. Germline loops: CDR1 SGHRS, CDR2 YFSETQ. V lost 3 bases, J lost 6 bases, and 8 bases stayed unmatched. The CDR3 nucleotides are TGCGCCAGCAGCTATTCCACAGGGGTGGATGGCTACACCTTC. Residues: CASSYSTGVDGYTF.

The genes are TRBV7-8 and TRBJ1-5, with TRBD1 matching 9 bases. V trimming: 3 bases; J trimming: 1 base; junction bases outside the gene matches: 10. This CDR3 contains 18 residues. Germline V lookup: CDR1 SGHVS, CDR2 FQNEAQ. CDR3 protein: CASSFLPTGGGSNQPQHF. CDR3 sequence (DNA): TGTGCCAGCAGCTTCCTCCCGACAGGGGGGGGAAGCAATCAGCCCCAGCATTTT.

This clone occurred a few times. This chain uses TRBV27 with TRBJ2-7, with D possibly matching TRBD1 (6 bases). V gave up 3 bases and J gave up 1 base, with 10 bases separating them. Germline assignment: CDR1 MNHEY and CDR2 SMNVEV (reference sequence). The CDR3 contains 14 residues. This CDR3 reads CASSFQGPSYEQYF. The CDR3 coding sequence is TGTGCCAGCAGTTTTCAGGGGCCTTCCTACGAGCAGTACTTC.

The chain combines TRBV28 with TRBJ1-2; D possibly corresponds to TRBD1 (5 bases). The CDR3 covers 14 residues. CDR1 and CDR2 from the germline V gene are MDHEN and SYDVKM. V lost 5 bases to trimming and J lost 2 bases, with 12 bases between them. The CDR3 protein is CASSPPGENYGYTF. CDR3 nucleotide sequence: TGTGCCAGCAGTCCACCGGGGGAAAACTATGGCTACACCTTC.

In the case of this clone: At one end, the junction sequence differs from germline, possibly due to a read error. This chain joins TRBV6-5 and TRBJ2-5; possible D gene TRBD1, 7 bases. This CDR3 is 13 amino acids long. Germline V CDR1 and CDR2: MNHEY, SVGAGI. The CDR3 protein is CASRETGEDFGHF. The CDR3 coding sequence is TGTGCCAGCAGGGAAACAGGGGAGGATTTTGGCCACTTC.

The table lists this clone with a count of one. V and J are TRBV29-1 and TRBJ1-2, with 9 nucleotides matching TRBD1. Germline loops: CDR1 SQVTM, CDR2 ANQGSEA. The length of the CDR3 is 13 residues. The V and J ends lost 6 bases and 4 bases, in that order; junction bases with no gene match: 6. The DNA for the CDR3 is TGCAGCGTGAGGACAGGGGCACGCTATGGCTACACCTTC. Its protein is CSVRTGARYGYTF.

This clone has a handful of counts. The chain combines TRBV7-9 with TRBJ2-7; D is undetermined. The CDR3 is 14 amino acids. Per the germline V gene, CDR1 is SEHNR and CDR2 is FQNEAQ (reference sequence). Trimming took 5 bases from V and 2 from J, leaving 13 bases between them. This CDR3 reads CASSLEARTYEQYF. Here the CDR3 DNA reads TGTGCCAGCAGCCTTGAAGCGCGAACCTACGAGCAGTACTTC.

This clone was detected only once. J is TRBJ2-1 and V is TRBV5-6; 8 nucleotides align to TRBD2. CDR3 length equals 16 residues. Losses at the gene ends were 4 bases for V and 4 bases for J; bases not matched to a gene: 10. Germline assignment: CDR1 SGHDT and CDR2 YYEEEE. This CDR3 is CASSRGGLVMYNEQFF. CDR3 DNA sequence: TGTGCCAGCAGCCGGGGGGGACTAGTTATGTACAATGAGCAGTTCTTC.

This clone was observed a handful of times. V is TRBV5-6 and J is TRBJ2-7, with D uncertain. Trimming shortened V by 0 bases and J by 0 bases, and 10 bases separated the two germline ends. The CDR3 has 15 residues. Germline V gene data show CDR1 as SGHDT and CDR2 as YYEEEE. The CDR3 here is CASSLALVPSYEQYF. CDR3 bases: TGTGCCAGCAGCTTGGCCCTAGTTCCCTCCTACGAGCAGTACTTC.

This chain connects TRBV28 to TRBJ1-2; D gene unclear. The V end lost 2 bases, the J end lost 2 bases, and 6 bases lay between the germline ends. The germline V gene has CDR1 MDHEN and CDR2 SYDVKM. CDR3 length: 13 amino acids. CDR3 residues: CASSLRENYGYTF. CDR3 in DNA: TGTGCCAGCAGTTTAAGGGAGAACTATGGCTACACCTTC.

The genes are TRBV27 and TRBJ1-5; D possibly corresponds to TRBD1 (5 bases). V lost 5 bases and J 6 bases, leaving 23 bases between the germline ends. This CDR3 has 17 amino acids. Per the germline V gene, CDR1 is MNHEY and CDR2 is SMNVEV (reference sequence). The CDR3 DNA is TGTGCCAGCAGTCCGAGGCCAGCGGGGCCACTTAGTCAGCCCCAGCATTTT. Translated: CASSPRPAGPLSQPQHF.